This T cell receptor beta chain emerged from a study of human CD4 T cells and Enterobacteriaceae (dated by TCRdb to 2020 to 2021). Notes on the research overall: E. coli, K. pneumoniae, E. aerogenes, S. flexneri, S. sonnei, S. typhimurium and S. aureus were used as stimulating bacteria and were heat-inactivated after culture.

Study-wide conclusions, independent of this receptor: Enterobacteriaceae-reactive repertoires co-clustered together and were polyclonal, yet held fewer clonotypes than S. aureus- or M. tuberculosis-reactive repertoires. Clonotypes shared across Enterobacteriaceae cultures made up roughly 25-55% of unique rearrangements but 66-93% of templates; sharing with control bacteria was rare.

CFSE-low antigen-reactive cultures were sequenced at survey level, with detection sensitivity of one cell in 40,000. The QIAamp DNA Micro Kit was used to extract genomic DNA from cell pellets, and spectrophotometry was used to check the DNA quantity and purity. TCR Vbeta CDR3 regions were amplified with the immunoSEQ multiplex PCR assay. Sequencing of amplicons was performed on the Illumina HiSeq platform. The retrieved sequences were 87 nucleotides in length and included the CDR3 region. For the original study's pipeline: A unique productive TCR Vbeta nucleotide sequence was defined as a clonotype and was quantified by productive template frequency from ImmunoSEQ Analyzer V3.0. A threshold set at the top 5th percentile of each frequency-ranked repertoire was used to define expanded clonotypes. Repertoire overlap was computed as Chao-Jaccard with the R package fossil and visualized by nonmetric multidimensional scaling with the R package MASS. Not all clones reach the TCRdb copy of this immuneACCESS table, which keeps in-frame sequences only. Checked studies attribute under half of the gap to unresolved V genes and leave the rest unexplained. V and J calls and clone size are given by that table; D and trimming were obtained from the DNA. The table for this sample lists hundreds of clones; roughly a third of them were counted only once. The ten most abundant clones make up under 45% of the sample.

After about 6-7 days, proliferating activated T cells were FACS-sorted as CFSE-low CD25+ ICOS+ cells. Sorted memory CD4+ T cells were CFSE-labeled and cultured at a 2:1 ratio with irradiated autologous monocytes pulsed with antigen. Memory CD4+ T cells, defined as all CD4+ cells except CD45RA+CCR7+CD95- naive cells, were FACS-sorted on a FACSAria III to over 95% purity. Blood from healthy donors came from blood donation centers in Switzerland. Total CD4+ T cells and monocytes were enriched by positive selection with CD4 and CD14 magnetic microbeads. Before sorting, CD8+, CD14+, CD16+, CD56+, CD19+ and CD25-bright cells were excluded. The bacteria were heat-inactivated at 60 degrees C for approximately two hours and added at 1.5 to 2 particles per monocyte, and M. tuberculosis lysate was used at 3 ug/ml. Sequencing of TCR Vbeta genes was performed on CFSE-low memory CD4+ T cells that proliferated following primary stimulation with Enterobacteriaceae or control bacteria. Every bacteria-reactive repertoire was analyzed in two to four different donors over two independent experiments. Ficoll-Paque Plus was used to isolate peripheral blood mononuclear cells from donor blood.

The germline V gene yields MNHGY for CDR1 and SVAAGI for CDR2. From the cysteine up to the phenylalanine, the CDR3 has a length of 12 residues. The DNA shown is the 36-base CDR3, in frame from base 1. The germline ends are 13 bases apart after V is trimmed by 3 bases and J by 13 bases. A remark on this clone: No much larger clonotype is one base removed from it; base qualities were not supplied.

The rearrangement combines TRBV6-9 with TRBJ1-5; the D gene is unclear. The TCR comes from a human donor in good health. The sequencing input was bacteria-reactive CD4+ T cells grown in culture. In light of the paper, this sample's cell subset or site label describes: CFSE-low proliferating memory CD4 T cells sorted after in vitro stimulation with a heat-inactivated bacterium or M. tuberculosis lysate. The CDR3 in this case is CASSYEAQGQHF. The sequence in DNA is TGTGCCAGCAGTTACGAGGCGCAAGGTCAGCATTTT.